This T cell receptor (beta chain) derives from a study of response to subunit inactivated influenza vaccine. Each CDR3 protein gets one entry after TCRdb re-called the RT-PCR reads with MiXCR. The data hold 150,000 to 200,000 distinct CDR3 sequences, with less than 15% observed a single time. CDR3 length: 15 residues. Germline lookup yields CDR1 MNHEY and CDR2 SMNVEV (reference sequence). Trimming left V 2 bases short and J 0 bases short, with 5 bases between. This clonotype was seen only a few times. These same data were also listed under a study on T cells expressing NK-cell markers. That source reports: cDNA encoding TCR beta was synthesized via 5'RACE template switching incorporating UMIs.

The V and J genes are TRBV27 and TRBJ2-6; no clear D gene. This receptor was taken from a man between 50 and 59 years old who received an inactivated influenza vaccine. Sequenced material: CD8+ T cells sorted from PBMCs, taken roughly 12 days after vaccination. CDR3 sequence: CASSLSHSGANVLTF. The CDR3 DNA follows: TGTGCCAGCAGTTTAAGTCACTCTGGGGCCAACGTCCTGACTTTC. The full variable domain, with the rest looked up from reference TRBV27 and TRBJ2-6, is EAQVTQNPRYLITVTGKKLTVTCSQNMNHEYMSWYRQDPGLGLRQIYYSMNVEVTDKGDVPEGYKVSRKEKRNFPLILESPSPNQTSLYFCASSLSHSGANVLTFGAGSRLTVL.